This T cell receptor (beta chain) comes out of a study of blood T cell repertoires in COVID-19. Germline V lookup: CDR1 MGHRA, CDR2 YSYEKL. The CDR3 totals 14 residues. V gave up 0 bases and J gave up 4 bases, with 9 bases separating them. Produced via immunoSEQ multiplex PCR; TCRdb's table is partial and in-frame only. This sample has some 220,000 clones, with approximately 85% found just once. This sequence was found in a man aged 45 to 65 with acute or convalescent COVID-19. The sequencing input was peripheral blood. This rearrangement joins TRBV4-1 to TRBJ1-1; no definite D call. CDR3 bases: TGCGCCAGCAGCCAAGACGAGGAGGTCACTGAAGCTTTCTTT. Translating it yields CASSQDEEVTEAFF.